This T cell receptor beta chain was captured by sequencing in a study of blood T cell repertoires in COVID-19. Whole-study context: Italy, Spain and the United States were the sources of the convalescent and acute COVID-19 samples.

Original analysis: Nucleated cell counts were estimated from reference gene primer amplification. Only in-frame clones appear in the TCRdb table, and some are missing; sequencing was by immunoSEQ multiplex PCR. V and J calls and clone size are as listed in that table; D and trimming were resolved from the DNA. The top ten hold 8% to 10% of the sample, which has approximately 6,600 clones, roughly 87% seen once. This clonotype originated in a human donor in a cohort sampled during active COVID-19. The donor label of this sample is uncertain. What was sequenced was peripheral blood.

CDR3 protein: CASSDDPGQGEYEQYF. The CDR3 DNA reads TGTGCCAGCAGTGACGACCCGGGACAGGGGGAGTACGAGCAGTACTTC. The chain links TRBV9 to TRBJ2-7; 11 nucleotides agree with TRBD1. The germline V gene has CDR1 SGDLS and CDR2 YYNGEE. The CDR3 length is 16 residues. J gave up 4 bases and V 5 bases, and 11 bases lay outside the gene matches.